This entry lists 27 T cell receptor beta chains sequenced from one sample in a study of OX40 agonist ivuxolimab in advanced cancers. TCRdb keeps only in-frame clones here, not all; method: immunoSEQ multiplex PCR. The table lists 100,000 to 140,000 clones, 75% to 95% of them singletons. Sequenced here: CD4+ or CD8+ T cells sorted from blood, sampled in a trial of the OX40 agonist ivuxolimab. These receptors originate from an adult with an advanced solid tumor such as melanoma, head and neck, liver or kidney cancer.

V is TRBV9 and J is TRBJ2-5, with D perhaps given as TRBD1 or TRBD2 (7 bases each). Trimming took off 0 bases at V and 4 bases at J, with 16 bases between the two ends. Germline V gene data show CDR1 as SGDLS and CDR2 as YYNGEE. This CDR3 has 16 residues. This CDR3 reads CASSVGSGGGGETQYF. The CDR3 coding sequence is TGTGCCAGCAGCGTAGGTTCAGGGGGGGGCGGAGAGACCCAGTACTTC.

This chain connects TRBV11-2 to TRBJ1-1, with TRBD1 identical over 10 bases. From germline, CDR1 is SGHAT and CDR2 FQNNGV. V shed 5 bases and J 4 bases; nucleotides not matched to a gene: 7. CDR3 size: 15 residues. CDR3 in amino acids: CASSQSGQGGTEAFF. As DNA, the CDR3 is TGTGCCAGCAGCCAATCCGGACAGGGGGGCACTGAAGCTTTCTTT.

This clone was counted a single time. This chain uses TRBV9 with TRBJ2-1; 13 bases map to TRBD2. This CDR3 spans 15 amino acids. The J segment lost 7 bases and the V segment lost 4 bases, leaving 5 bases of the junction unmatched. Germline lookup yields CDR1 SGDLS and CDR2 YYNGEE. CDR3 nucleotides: TGTGCCAGCAGCCTGGGACTAGCGGGAAGAAATGAGCAGTTCTTC. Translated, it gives CASSLGLAGRNEQFF.

The CDR3 loop reads CASSSTGGVSEKLFF. The CDR3 DNA is TGCGCCAGCAGCTCGACAGGGGGGGTTAGCGAAAAACTGTTTTTT. The rearrangement links TRBV5-1 to TRBJ1-4; 9 bases match TRBD1. CDR3 length: 15 residues. V lost 3 bases and J lost 8; bases outside the gene matches: 8. Germline values: CDR1 SGHRS, CDR2 YFSETQ.

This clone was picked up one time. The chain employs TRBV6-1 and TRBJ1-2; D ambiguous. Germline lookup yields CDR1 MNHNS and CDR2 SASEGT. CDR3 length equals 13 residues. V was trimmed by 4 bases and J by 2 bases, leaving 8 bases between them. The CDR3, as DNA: TGTGCCAGCAGTGCTGACACGAACTATGGCTACACCTTC. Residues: CASSADTNYGYTF.

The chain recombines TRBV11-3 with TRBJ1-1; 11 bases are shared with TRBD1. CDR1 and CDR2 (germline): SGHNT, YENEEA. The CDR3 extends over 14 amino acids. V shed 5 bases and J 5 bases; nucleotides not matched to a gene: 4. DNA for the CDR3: TGTGCCAGCAGCCAAGGGACAGGGGGGACTGAAGCTTTCTTT. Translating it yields CASSQGTGGTEAFF.

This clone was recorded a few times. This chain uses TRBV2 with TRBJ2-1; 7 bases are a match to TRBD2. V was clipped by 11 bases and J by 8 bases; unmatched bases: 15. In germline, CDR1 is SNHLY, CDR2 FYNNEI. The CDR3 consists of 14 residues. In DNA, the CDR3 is TGTGCCTCCTTCAGGAGGGAGGGCTTCGATGAGCAGTTCTTC. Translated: CASFRREGFDEQFF.

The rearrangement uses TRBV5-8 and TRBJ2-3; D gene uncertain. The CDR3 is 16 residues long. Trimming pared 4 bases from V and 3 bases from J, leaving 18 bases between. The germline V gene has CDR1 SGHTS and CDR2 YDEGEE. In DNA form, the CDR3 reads TGTGCCAGCAGCCTTTTGTGGCGTTTGGGGACAGATACGCAGTATTTT. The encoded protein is CASSLLWRLGTDTQYF.

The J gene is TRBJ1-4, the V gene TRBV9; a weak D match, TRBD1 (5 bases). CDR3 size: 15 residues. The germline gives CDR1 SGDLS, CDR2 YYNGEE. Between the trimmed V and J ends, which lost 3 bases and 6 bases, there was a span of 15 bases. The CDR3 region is CASSALAREDEKLFF. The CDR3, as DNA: TGTGCCAGCAGCGCCTTGGCCAGGGAAGATGAAAAACTGTTTTTT.

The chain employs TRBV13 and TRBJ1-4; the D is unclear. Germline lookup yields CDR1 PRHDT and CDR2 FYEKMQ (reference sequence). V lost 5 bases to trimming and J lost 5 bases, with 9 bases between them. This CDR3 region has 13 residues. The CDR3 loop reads CASSTPMNEKLFF. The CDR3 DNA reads TGTGCCAGCAGCACACCGATGAATGAAAAACTGTTTTTT.

CDR3 in amino acids: CASSRSGSMGNEQFF. The CDR3 DNA sequence: TGTGCCAGCAGTAGAAGCGGGAGTATGGGCAATGAGCAGTTCTTC. V gene TRBV27 combines with J gene TRBJ2-1; 8 bases are a match to TRBD2. Germline V gene data show CDR1 as MNHEY and CDR2 as SMNVEV (reference sequence). V was clipped by 5 bases and J by 6 bases; unmatched bases: 9. The CDR3 covers 15 residues.

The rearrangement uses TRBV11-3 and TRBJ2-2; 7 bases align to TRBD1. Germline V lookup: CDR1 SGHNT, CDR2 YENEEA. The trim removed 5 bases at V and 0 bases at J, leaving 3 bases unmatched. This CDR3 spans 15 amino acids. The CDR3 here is CASSRGQSNTGELFF. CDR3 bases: TGTGCCAGCAGCCGGGGACAGTCGAACACCGGGGAGCTGTTTTTT.

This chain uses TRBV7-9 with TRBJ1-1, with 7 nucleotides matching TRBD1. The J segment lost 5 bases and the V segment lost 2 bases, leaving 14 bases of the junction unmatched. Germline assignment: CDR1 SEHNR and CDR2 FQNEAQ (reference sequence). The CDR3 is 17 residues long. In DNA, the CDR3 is TGTGCCAGCAGCTTAATTTTGACCGGCTCCAGGGGGACTGAAGCTTTCTTT. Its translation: CASSLILTGSRGTEAFF.

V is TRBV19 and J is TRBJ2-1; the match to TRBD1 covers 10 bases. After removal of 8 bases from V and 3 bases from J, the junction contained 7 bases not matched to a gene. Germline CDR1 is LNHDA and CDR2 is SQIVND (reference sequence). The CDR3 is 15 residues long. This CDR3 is CASSWDRGFYNEQFF. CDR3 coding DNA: TGTGCCAGTTCTTGGGACAGGGGATTCTACAATGAGCAGTTCTTC.

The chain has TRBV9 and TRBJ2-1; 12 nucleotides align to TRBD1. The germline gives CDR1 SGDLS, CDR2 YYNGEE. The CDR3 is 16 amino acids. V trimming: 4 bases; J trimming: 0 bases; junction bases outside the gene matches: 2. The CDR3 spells CASSPGQGASYNEQFF. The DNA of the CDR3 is TGTGCCAGCAGCCCGGGACAGGGGGCCTCCTACAATGAGCAGTTCTTC.

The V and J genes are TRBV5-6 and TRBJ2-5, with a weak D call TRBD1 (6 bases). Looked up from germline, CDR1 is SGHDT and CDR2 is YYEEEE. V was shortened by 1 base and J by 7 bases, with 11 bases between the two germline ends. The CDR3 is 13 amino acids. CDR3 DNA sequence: TGTGCCAGCAGCTTGCAGGGGCGGGTGACCCAGTACTTC. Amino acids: CASSLQGRVTQYF. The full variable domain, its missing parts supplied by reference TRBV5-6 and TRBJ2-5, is DAGVTQSPTHLIKTRGQQVTLRCSPKSGHDTVSWYQQALGQGPQFIFQYYEEEERQRGNFPDRFSGHQFPNYSSELNVNALLLGDSALYLCASSLQGRVTQYFGPGTRLLVL.

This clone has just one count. In DNA, the CDR3 is TGCAGCGTTGTCAGGCCCCTATCCGGCTACACCTTC. Translation: CSVVRPLSGYTF. The genes are TRBV29-1 and TRBJ1-2, with D unclear. V lost 4 bases and J 8 bases, leaving 14 bases between the germline ends. The CDR3 has 12 amino acids. Per germline, CDR1 SQVTM and CDR2 ANQGSEA. Full variable domain (missing parts from reference TRBV29-1 and TRBJ1-2): SAVISQKPSRDICQRGTSLTIQCQVDSQVTMMFWYRQQPGQSLTLIATANQGSEATYESGFVIDKFPISRPNLTFSTLTVSNMSPEDSSIYLCSVVRPLSGYTFGSGTRLTVV.

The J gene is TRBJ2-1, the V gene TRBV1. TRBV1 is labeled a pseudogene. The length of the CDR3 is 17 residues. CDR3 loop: CTSSQDMAPRSYNEQFF. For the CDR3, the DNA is TGCACCAGCAGCCAAGACATGGCGCCTCGCTCCTACAATGAGCAGTTCTTC.

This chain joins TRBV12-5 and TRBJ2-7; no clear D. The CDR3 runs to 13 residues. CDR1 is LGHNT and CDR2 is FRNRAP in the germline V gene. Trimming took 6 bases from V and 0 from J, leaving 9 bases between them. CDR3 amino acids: CASGSGLSYEQYF. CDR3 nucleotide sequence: TGTGCTAGTGGGTCGGGTCTCTCCTACGAGCAGTACTTC.

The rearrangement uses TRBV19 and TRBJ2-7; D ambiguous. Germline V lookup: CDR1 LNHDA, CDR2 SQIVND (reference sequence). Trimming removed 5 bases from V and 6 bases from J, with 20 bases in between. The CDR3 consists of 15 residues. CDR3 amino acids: CASSPSRDRLIEQYF. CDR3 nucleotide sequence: TGTGCCAGTAGTCCTTCCCGCGACCGGTTAATCGAGCAGTACTTC.

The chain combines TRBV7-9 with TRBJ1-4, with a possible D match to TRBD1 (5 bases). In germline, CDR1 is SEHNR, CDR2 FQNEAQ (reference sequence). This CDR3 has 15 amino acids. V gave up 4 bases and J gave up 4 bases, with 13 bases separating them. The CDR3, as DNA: TGTGCCAGCAGCTGGACCGAGGGACTTAATGAAAAACTGTTTTTT. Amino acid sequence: CASSWTEGLNEKLFF.

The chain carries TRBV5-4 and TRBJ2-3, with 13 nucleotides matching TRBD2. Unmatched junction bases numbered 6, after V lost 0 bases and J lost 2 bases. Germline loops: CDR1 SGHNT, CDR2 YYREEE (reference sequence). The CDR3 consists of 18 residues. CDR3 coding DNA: TGTGCCAGCAGCTTGGCCACTAGCGGGAGGGACCCCACAGATACGCAGTATTTT. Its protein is CASSLATSGRDPTDTQYF.

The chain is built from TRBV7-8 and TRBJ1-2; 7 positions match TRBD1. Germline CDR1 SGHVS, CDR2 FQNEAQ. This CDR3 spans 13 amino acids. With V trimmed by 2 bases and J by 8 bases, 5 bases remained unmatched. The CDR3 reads CASSLPEQGGYTF. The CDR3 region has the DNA TGTGCCAGCAGCTTACCCGAACAGGGGGGCTACACCTTC.

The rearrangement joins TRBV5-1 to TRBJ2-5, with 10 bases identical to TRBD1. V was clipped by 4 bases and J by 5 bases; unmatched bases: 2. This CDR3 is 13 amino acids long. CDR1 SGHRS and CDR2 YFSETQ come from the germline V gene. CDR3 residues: CASSKTGGETQYF. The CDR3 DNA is TGCGCCAGCAGCAAGACAGGGGGCGAGACCCAGTACTTC. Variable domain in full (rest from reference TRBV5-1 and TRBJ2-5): KAGVTQTPRYLIKTRGQQVTLSCSPISGHRSVSWYQQTPGQGLQFLFEYFSETQRNKGNFPGRFSGRQFSNSRSEMNVSTLELGDSALYLCASSKTGGETQYFGPGTRLLVL.

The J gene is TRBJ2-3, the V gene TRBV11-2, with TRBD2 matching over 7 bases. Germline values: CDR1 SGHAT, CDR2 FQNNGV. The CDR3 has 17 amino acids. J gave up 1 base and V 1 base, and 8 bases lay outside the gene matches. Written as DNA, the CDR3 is TGTGCCAGCAGCTTAGGGGTGACGGGAGGACGCACAGATACGCAGTATTTT. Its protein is CASSLGVTGGRTDTQYF.

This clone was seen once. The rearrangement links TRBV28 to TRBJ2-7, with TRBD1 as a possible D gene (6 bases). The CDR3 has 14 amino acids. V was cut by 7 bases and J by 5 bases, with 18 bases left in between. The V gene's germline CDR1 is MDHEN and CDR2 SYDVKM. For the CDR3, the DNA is TGTGCCAGCATCTTGGGCCCGGGACACCACGAGCAGTACTTC. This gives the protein CASILGPGHHEQYF.

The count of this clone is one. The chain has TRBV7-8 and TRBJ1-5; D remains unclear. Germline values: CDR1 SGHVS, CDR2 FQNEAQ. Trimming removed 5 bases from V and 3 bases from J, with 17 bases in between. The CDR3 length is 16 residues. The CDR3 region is CASSQELVANNQPQHF. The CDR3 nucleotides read TGTGCCAGCAGCCAAGAGTTAGTAGCAAACAATCAGCCCCAGCATTTT.